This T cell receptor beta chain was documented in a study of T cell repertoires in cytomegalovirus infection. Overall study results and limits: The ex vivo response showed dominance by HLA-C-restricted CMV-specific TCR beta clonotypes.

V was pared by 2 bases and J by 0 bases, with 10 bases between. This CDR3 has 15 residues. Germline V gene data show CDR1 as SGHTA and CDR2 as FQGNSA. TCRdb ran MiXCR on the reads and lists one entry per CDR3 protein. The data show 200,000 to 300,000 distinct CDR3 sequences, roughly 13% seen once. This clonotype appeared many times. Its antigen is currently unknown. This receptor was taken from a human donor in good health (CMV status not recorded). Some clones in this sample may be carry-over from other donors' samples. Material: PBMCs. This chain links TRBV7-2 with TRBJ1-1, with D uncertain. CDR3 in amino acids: CASSLRGFMNTEAFF. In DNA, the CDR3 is TGTGCCAGCAGCTTACGAGGGTTTATGAACACTGAAGCTTTCTTT.